The rows below give T cell receptor beta chains drawn from one sample of a study of OX40 agonist ivuxolimab in advanced cancers. The method was immunoSEQ multiplex PCR; TCRdb's version includes in-frame clones alone and lacks a portion of them. The data show 90,000 or so clones, 89% seen once. This sample comprised CD4+ or CD8+ T cells sorted from blood, obtained in a trial of the OX40 agonist ivuxolimab. The receptor source for this set is an adult with an advanced solid tumor such as melanoma, head and neck, liver or kidney cancer. The CDR3 runs from the conserved cysteine through the conserved F or W. Fields, in order: V gene, J gene, CDR3 protein.

v_gene: TRBV4-3
j_gene: TRBJ2-2
CDR3aa: CASSQGGLALNTGELFF

v_gene: TRBV5-6
j_gene: TRBJ2-4
CDR3aa: CASSLVDWDRENIQYF

v_gene: TRBV7-2
j_gene: TRBJ1-1
CDR3aa: CASSFGPGSTEAFF

v_gene: TRBV6-1
j_gene: TRBJ1-6
CDR3aa: CASSGTPSSNSPLHF

v_gene: TRBV4-3
j_gene: TRBJ2-5
CDR3aa: CASSPSRSGMQETQYF

v_gene: TRBV28
j_gene: TRBJ2-7
CDR3aa: CASSPSGQPLYEQYF

v_gene: TRBV7-2
j_gene: TRBJ2-7
CDR3aa: CASSLDGGVREQYF

v_gene: TRBV7-3
j_gene: TRBJ2-1
CDR3aa: CASSWAGLGEQFF

v_gene: TRBV15
j_gene: TRBJ1-4
CDR3aa: CATTELPNEKLFF

v_gene: TRBV30
j_gene: TRBJ2-1
CDR3aa: CAWSVRGTGEFF

v_gene: TRBV6-5
j_gene: TRBJ1-3
CDR3aa: CASSYFRQPSGNTIYF

v_gene: TRBV6-5
j_gene: TRBJ2-7
CDR3aa: CASSYSVLGGLEQYF

v_gene: TRBV19
j_gene: TRBJ2-3
CDR3aa: CASTVQFSTDTQYF

v_gene: TRBV19
j_gene: TRBJ2-3
CDR3aa: CASSIGTATDTQYF

v_gene: TRBV7-8
j_gene: TRBJ1-4
CDR3aa: CASSLNGLDNEKLFF

v_gene: TRBV30
j_gene: TRBJ1-5
CDR3aa: CAWSGTGFNQPQHF

v_gene: TRBV7-3
j_gene: TRBJ1-1
CDR3aa: CASSRDPNTEAFF

v_gene: TRBV2
j_gene: TRBJ2-7
CDR3aa: CASRKGQGKTYEQYF

v_gene: TRBV5-1
j_gene: TRBJ2-3
CDR3aa: CASSLGGEEADTQYF

v_gene: TRBV7-9
j_gene: TRBJ2-3
CDR3aa: CASLDLFDGTDTQYF

v_gene: TRBV5-1
j_gene: TRBJ2-2
CDR3aa: CASSAQGAGELFF

v_gene: TRBV9
j_gene: TRBJ1-1
CDR3aa: CASSMTGLDTEAFF

v_gene: TRBV7-9
j_gene: TRBJ1-1
CDR3aa: CASSLGRGLNLQAFF